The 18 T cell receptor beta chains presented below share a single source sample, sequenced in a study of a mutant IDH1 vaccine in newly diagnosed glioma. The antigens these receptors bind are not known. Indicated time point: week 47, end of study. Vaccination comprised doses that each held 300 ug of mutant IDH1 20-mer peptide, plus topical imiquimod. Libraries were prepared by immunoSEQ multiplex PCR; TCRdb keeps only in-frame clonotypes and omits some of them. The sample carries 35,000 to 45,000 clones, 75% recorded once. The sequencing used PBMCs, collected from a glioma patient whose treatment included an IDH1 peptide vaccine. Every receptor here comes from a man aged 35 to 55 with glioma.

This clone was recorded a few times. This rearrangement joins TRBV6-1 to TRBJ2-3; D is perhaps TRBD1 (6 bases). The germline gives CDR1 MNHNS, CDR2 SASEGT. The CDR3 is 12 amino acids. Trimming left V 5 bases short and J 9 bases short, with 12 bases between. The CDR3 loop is CASSLEQGTQYF. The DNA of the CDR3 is TGTGCCAGCAGTTTAGAACAGGGAACGCAGTATTTT.

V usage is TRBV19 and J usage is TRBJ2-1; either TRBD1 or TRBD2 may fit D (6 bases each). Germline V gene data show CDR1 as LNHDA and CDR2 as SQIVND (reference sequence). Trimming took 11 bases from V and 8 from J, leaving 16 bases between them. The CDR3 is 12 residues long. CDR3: CAAGQTLYEQFF. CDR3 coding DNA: TGTGCCGCGGGACAAACACTCTATGAGCAGTTCTTC.

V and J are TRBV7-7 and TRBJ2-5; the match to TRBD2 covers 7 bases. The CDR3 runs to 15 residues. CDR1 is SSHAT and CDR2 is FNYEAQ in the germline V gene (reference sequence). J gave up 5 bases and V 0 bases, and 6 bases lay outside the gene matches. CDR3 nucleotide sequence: TGTGCCAGCAGCTTAGCCCACGGGAGGTTCGAGACCCAGTACTTC. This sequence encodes CASSLAHGRFETQYF.

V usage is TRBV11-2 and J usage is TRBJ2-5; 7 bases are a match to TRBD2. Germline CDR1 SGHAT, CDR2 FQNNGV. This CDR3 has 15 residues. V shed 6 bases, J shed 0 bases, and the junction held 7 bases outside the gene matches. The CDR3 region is CASSQAGRNQETQYF. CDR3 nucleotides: TGTGCCAGCAGTCAAGCGGGACGGAACCAAGAGACCCAGTACTTC.

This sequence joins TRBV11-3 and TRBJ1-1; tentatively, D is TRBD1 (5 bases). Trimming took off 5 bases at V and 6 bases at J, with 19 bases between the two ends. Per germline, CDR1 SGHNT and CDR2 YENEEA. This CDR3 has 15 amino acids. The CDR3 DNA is TGTGCCAGCAGCCCAAGTCGGGGCGCGGTGGCTGAAGCTTTCTTT. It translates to CASSPSRGAVAEAFF.

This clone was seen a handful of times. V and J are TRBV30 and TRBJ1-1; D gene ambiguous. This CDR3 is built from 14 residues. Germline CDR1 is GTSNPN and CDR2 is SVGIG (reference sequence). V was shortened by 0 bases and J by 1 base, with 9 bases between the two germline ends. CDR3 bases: TGTGCCTGGAGTGTCGGCGGCACGAACACTGAAGCTTTCTTT. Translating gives CAWSVGGTNTEAFF.

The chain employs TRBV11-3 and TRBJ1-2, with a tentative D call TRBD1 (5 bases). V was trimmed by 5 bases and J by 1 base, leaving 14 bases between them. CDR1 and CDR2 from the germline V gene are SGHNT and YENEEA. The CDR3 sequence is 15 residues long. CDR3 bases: TGTGCCAGCAGCCAAGGGACTCCGCATAACTATGGCTACACCTTC. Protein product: CASSQGTPHNYGYTF.

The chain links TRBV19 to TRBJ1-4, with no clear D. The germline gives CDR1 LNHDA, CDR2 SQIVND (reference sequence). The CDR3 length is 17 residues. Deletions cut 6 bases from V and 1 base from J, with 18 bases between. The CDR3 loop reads CASRIQIRGGTNEKLFF. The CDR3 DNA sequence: TGTGCCAGTAGAATCCAAATTCGGGGAGGAACTAATGAAAAACTGTTTTTT.

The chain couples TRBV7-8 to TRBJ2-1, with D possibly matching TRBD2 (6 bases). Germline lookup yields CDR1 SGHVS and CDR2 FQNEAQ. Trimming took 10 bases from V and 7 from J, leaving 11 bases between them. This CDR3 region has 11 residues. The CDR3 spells CATGRGNEQFF. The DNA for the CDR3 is TGTGCCACTGGACGGGGGAATGAGCAGTTCTTC.

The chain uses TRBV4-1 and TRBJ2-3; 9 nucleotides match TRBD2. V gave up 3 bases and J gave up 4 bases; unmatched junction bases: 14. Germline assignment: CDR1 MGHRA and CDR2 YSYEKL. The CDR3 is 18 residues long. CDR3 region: CASSHRTGGRALSDTQYF. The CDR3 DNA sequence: TGCGCCAGCAGCCATCGAACGGGCGGGAGGGCCCTTTCAGATACGCAGTATTTT.

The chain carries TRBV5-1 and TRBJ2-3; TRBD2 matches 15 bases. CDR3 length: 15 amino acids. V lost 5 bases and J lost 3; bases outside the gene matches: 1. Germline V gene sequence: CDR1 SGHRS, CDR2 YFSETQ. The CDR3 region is CASRGLAGGTDTQYF. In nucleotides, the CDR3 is TGCGCCAGCAGGGGACTAGCGGGAGGAACAGATACGCAGTATTTT.

Here the CDR3 DNA reads TGTGCCAGCAGCTTATGGCGGGAGGGTGAGCAGTTCTTC. This translates into CASSLWREGEQFF. This chain uses TRBV5-5 with TRBJ2-1, with 9 bases lining up with TRBD2. From germline, CDR1 is SGHKS and CDR2 YYEKEE (reference sequence). V shed 2 bases, J shed 9 bases, and the junction held 3 bases outside the gene matches. This CDR3 region has 13 residues.

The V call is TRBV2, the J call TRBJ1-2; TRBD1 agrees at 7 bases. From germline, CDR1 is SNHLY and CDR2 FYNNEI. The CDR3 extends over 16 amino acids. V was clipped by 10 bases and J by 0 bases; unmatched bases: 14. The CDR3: CATSGQEGGSNYGYTF. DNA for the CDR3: TGTGCCACCTCCGGACAGGAAGGGGGGTCTAACTATGGCTACACCTTC.

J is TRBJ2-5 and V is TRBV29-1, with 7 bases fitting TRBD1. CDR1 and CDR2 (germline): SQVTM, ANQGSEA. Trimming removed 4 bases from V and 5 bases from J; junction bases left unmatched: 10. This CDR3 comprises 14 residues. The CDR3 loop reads CSVVQGSFKETQYF. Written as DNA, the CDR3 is TGCAGCGTTGTACAGGGGTCCTTCAAGGAGACCCAGTACTTC. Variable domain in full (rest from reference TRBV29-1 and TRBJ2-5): SAVISQKPSRDICQRGTSLTIQCQVDSQVTMMFWYRQQPGQSLTLIATANQGSEATYESGFVIDKFPISRPNLTFSTLTVSNMSPEDSSIYLCSVVQGSFKETQYFGPGTRLLVL.

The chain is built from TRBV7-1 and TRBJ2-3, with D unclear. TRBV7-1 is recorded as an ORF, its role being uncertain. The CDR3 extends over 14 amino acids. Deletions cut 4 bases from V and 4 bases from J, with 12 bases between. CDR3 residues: CASSLQSQADTQYF. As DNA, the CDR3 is TGTGCCAGCAGCTTACAGAGTCAGGCAGATACGCAGTATTTT.

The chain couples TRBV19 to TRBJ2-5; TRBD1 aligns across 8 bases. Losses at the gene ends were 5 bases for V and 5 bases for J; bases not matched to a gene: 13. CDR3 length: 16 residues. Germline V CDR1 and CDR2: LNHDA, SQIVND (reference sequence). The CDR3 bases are TGTGCCAGTAGTCTCCGGACAGGGCAAGTAAGGGAGACCCAGTACTTC. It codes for CASSLRTGQVRETQYF.

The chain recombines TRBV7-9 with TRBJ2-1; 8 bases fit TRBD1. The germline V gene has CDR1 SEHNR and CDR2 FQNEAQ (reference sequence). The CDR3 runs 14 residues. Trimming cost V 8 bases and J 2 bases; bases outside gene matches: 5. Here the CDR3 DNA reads TGTGCCAGCTCGCAGGGGGCGACCTACAATGAGCAGTTCTTC. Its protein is CASSQGATYNEQFF.

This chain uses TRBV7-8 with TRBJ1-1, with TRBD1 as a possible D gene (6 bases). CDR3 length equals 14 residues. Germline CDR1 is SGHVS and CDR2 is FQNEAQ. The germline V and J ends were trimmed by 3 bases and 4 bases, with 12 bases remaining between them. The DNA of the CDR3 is TGTGCCAGCAGCTTTTCCCTCAGGGGCACTGAAGCTTTCTTT. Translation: CASSFSLRGTEAFF.